This T cell receptor beta chain came from a study of cytomegalovirus exposure and HLA in healthy donors (dated by TCRdb to the late 2010s). Turning to the overall study: According to an earlier analysis of several hundred of the donors, about 170 million T cells yielded 90 million to 130 million unique TCR beta sequences and about 300 Gb of sequence data. All discovery cohort repertoires had been generated using a single sequencing platform. To study patterns of TCR occurrence, a later analysis re-analyzed previously published TCR beta repertoires from hundreds of donors and added high-resolution HLA genotyping. Using immunosequencing, the study profiled T cell repertoires from 666 subjects and related those repertoires to cytomegalovirus serostatus. Because of strong linkage in the cohort, roughly five DR-DQ haplotypes were treated as single units for association and clustering. In an earlier analysis of about 590 of the donors, high-throughput TCR beta sequencing was used to judge whether each TCR beta V gene segment behaved as functional or pseudogenic. Of the roughly 430 genotyped donors, 65% to 90% fell in the genetic ancestry cluster associated with self-reported Caucasian donors. Besides the first cohort of 666 subjects, a separate validation cohort made up of 95 to 150 different subjects was used. An early release that covered about 640 HLA-typed donors contained about 300 gigabases of sequencing data and some 87 million unique TCR sequences. The aim of the study was to test whether cataloging public T cell receptors could identify signatures of past pathogen exposure. A later genetic analysis used genome-wide SNP genotypes for about 65% of the roughly 670 donors, treating that subset as a discovery cohort. Rather than drawing on any new phenotypic data, the later analysis identified candidate immune exposures from TCR beta sequences and the way those sequences occurred across donors. Donor age, sex, ethnicity and CMV serostatus were collected together with the repertoire data. The number of donors typed differed by locus, with roughly 629-640 for A, B, C, DRB1 and DQB1, around 520 for DQA1, 606 for DPA1, and some 450 for DPB1. Class I and class II HLA loci were covered by the typing at four-digit resolution. Across under 500 genotyped donors of the cohort, an average of about 200,000 unique TCR beta nucleotide sequences per donor were sequenced, and 15% to 20% of those sequences were non-productive. To predict cytomegalovirus infection status, the study brought together high-throughput TCR immunosequencing, statistical association of individual TCRs with disease status, and machine learning. The paper's findings and limits, for the study overall: When HLA alleles, especially DR and DQ, strongly co-occurred, attributing TCR associations to individual alleles was difficult. In a later analysis, several top co-occurrence clusters were reported to appear linked to parvovirus B19, influenza, CMV and Epstein-Barr virus. In a later analysis, HLA-associated TCR beta chains were found to be more clonally expanded and to have lower generation probabilities than equally common non-associated chains. A later analysis found that most CMV-associated TCR beta chains appeared HLA-restricted, with HLA associations seemingly driven largely by CMV exposure. A further reported finding was that TCR beta sequences accurately predicted the HLA-A and HLA-B alleles for most subjects in the first cohort. Some IMGT-functional V segments, including TRBV6-2 and TRBV6-3, could not be distinguished by the 87-base-pair reads and were therefore excluded. For the cohort, immune exposure information was limited to CMV serostatus. A group of highly shared sequence variants was considered likely to be a technical artifact of the sequencing pipeline. V-gene and J-gene trimming of TCR beta chains was associated with a missense DCLRE1C variant in a later genetic analysis, and the association was replicated in an independent cohort. In vitro tests confirmed that three of the cytomegalovirus-associated TCR beta chains recognize cytomegalovirus antigens. A later analysis associated 16,951 TCR beta sequences with specific HLA alleles at a false discovery rate of 0.05. Sequencing depth was assumed to be roughly uniform across donors in the presence/absence analyses, though that assumption may not hold. Linkage disequilibrium might explain the correlated functional status among segregating V segments, but an unknown experimental factor could not be excluded. It was suggested by the authors that the approach could potentially be generalized to other disease states and immunological phenotypes. According to a later analysis, TCR association rates differed among HLA loci, with DRB1 alleles showing the most associated TCRs and HLA-C alleles showing the fewest. A total of 164 TCR beta chains were listed by the study as associated with cytomegalovirus. The cohort was sequenced for TCR beta chains only, and without alpha or paired-chain data the features that could be detected were limited. Because HLA typing was missing for some donors at each locus, association tests included only the typed subset. Compared with the approximately 720-donor mean, donors in an Asian-associated ancestry cluster had fewer N-insertions in productive TCRs, according to a later genetic analysis. In an earlier analysis of more than 450 of the donors, most TCR beta V segments were observed in productive rearrangements about 87% or about 30% of the time, broadly matching IMGT annotations. Seventeen rarely observed V segments, including chromosome 9 orphons, were excluded from the earlier analysis of about 500 of the donors because counts were too low. Most TCR sequences were observed very rarely across donors, whereas some public TCRs were present in many individuals. Cytomegalovirus status was reported to be diagnosed by the classifier with high specificity and sensitivity in both the original and validation cohorts.

CDR1 and CDR2, looked up from the germline V gene, are SNHLY and FYNNEI. From the cysteine through the phenylalanine, the CDR3 covers 15 amino acids. Of the read, only the CDR3 DNA is kept; its 45 bases are in frame from base 1. Trimming takes 5 bases off V and 2 bases off J; junction bases not matched to a gene: 6. The cohort consisted of some 670 healthy bone marrow donors. At the time of sampling, every cohort member was nominally healthy, though immune exposures that went unrecorded were likely present. The donor tested CMV seropositive, placing the donor among the 310 or so seropositive members of the cohort. A peripheral blood sample was provided by each donor, and peripheral blood mononuclear cells were used for TCR beta sequencing. The Qiagen DNeasy Blood Extraction Kit was used to extract genomic DNA from the blood cell samples. Libraries came from the immunoSEQ multiplex PCR assay. For the multiplex PCR, a mixture combining 60 forward primers for TCR Vbeta segments and 13 reverse primers for TCR Jbeta segments was used. Amplification of the CDR3 region of rearranged TCR beta genes was performed with a multiplex PCR assay on genomic DNA. The amplified TCR beta libraries were sequenced on the Illumina HiSeq System as 87-base-pair reads. Per the original workflow: A later analysis counted some 80 million unique TCR beta chains across the 666 repertoires, and roughly 9.9 million of these chains were shared by at least two donors. Raw reads were error-corrected and collapsed into unique sequences by a nearest-neighbor algorithm in which closely related sequences were merged to remove PCR and sequencing errors. V, D and J gene segments were assigned by aligning CDR3 sequences to IMGT reference sequences. For a sequence to be retained, a match of at least six nucleotides was required to both a V gene segment and a J gene segment. A rearrangement was called productive if the CDR3 had no stop codons and remained in frame with V and J, and every other rearrangement was called non-productive. CDR3 was defined by IMGT convention, running from the second conserved V-encoded cysteine to the conserved J-encoded phenylalanine. In an earlier analysis of around 600 of the donors, sequences lacking an unambiguous match to a single V gene segment were excluded. An earlier analysis of several hundred of the donors called V segments functional above 56.7% productive rearrangements and segregating when the between-donor standard deviation exceeded 5%. To diagnose cytomegalovirus status from the catalog of TCR beta chain sequences, a statistical classification framework was built. In a later analysis, V and J genes were assigned by comparing TCR nucleotide sequences against IMGT/GENE-DB human TR gene sequences. In a later analysis, CDR3 sequences and most-parsimonious VDJ recombination scenarios were assigned using the TCRdist pipeline. In a later analysis, each TCR beta chain was defined by its CDR3 amino acid sequence together with its V-gene family, and reads without a unique V-gene family were excluded. A later analysis removed 550 to 700 highly shared, low-generation-probability nucleotide sequences to deal with suspected cross-contamination and a sequencing artifact. In a later analysis, a clonal expansion index for each public chain was calculated from normalized within-repertoire ranks of inferred template counts. In a later analysis, generation probabilities were computed with a VDJ recombination model fitted to out-of-frame rearrangements, and the resulting probabilities were checked against IGoR. In a later analysis, hypergeometric tests were used to score TCR-TCR, TCR-HLA and TCR-CMV co-occurrence, with a repertoire-size bias correction applied to TCR pairs. False discovery rates were estimated in a later analysis by permuting HLA or CMV assignments 20 times. A later analysis grouped co-occurring TCRs with DBSCAN, adding TCRdist sequence similarity when clustering within HLA-allele-positive subsets. Repertoires with fewer than 30,000 or more than 120,000 public chains, plus five repertoires with anomalous nucleotide sharing, were excluded from co-occurrence clustering. TCRdb obtained this table from immuneACCESS and retained in-frame rearrangements with V and J assigned. These tables miss some clones; where compared with another copy, unresolved V genes account for less than half of the shortfall, and the remainder is unexplained. V and J calls and clone size are as listed in that table; D and trimming were resolved from the DNA. For this sample there are approximately 100,000 clones; 76% appear just once. Together, the top ten hold around 12% of the sample.

As regards this clone: Its target antigen remains unknown. Base qualities are missing; no much larger clone stands one base away.

Sequenced sample: PBMCs. The clonotype was recovered from a woman aged 40 to 50 in good health and CMV-seropositive. Recombination connected TRBV2 to TRBJ1-3, and TRBD1 aligns with 7 junction nucleotides. The CDR3 has the sequence CASSMEGTAGNTIYF. The nucleotide sequence reads as follows: TGTGCCAGCAGTATGGAGGGGACAGCTGGAAACACCATATATTTT. The reference TRBV2 and TRBJ1-3 proteins fill in what lies around the CDR3, so the full variable domain reads EPEVTQTPSHQVTQMGQEVILRCVPISNHLYFYWYRQILGQKVEFLVSFYNNEISEKSEIFDDQFSVERPDGSNFTLKIRSTKLEDSAMYFCASSMEGTAGNTIYFGEGSWLTVV.